The 9 T cell receptor beta chains below were found in one sample sequenced in a study of technical replicates of blood from a few donors. Only in-frame clones appear in the TCRdb table, and some are missing; sequencing was by immunoSEQ multiplex PCR. The sample has about 56,000 clones; about 94% are singletons. The material sequenced was PBMCs. These receptors were taken from a human donor in good health. Some clones in this sample may be carry-over from other donors' samples.

The chain combines TRBV5-6 with TRBJ1-5; weak D call: TRBD1 (6 bases). Trimming took 1 base from V and 4 from J, leaving 15 bases between them. Per germline, CDR1 SGHDT and CDR2 YYEEEE. There are 16 residues in the CDR3. The CDR3: CASSLTGSRGNQPQHF. In DNA, the CDR3 is TGTGCCAGCAGCTTGACAGGGTCGAGGGGAAATCAGCCCCAGCATTTT.

The chain joins TRBV30 to TRBJ1-2; 7 nucleotides line up with TRBD1. CDR1 is GTSNPN and CDR2 is SVGIG in the germline V gene (reference sequence). Trimming removed 5 bases from V and 3 bases from J; junction bases left unmatched: 6. The CDR3 has 13 amino acids. Here the CDR3 reads CAWARDSYYGYTF. The DNA of the CDR3 is TGTGCCTGGGCTCGGGACAGCTACTATGGCTACACCTTC.

This rearrangement joins TRBV29-1 to TRBJ2-5, with 12 bases identical to TRBD2. Losses at the gene ends were 2 bases for V and 6 bases for J; bases not matched to a gene: 4. This CDR3 spans 14 amino acids. In germline, CDR1 is SQVTM, CDR2 ANQGSEA. CDR3 nucleotide sequence: TGCAGCGTTGAAAGGACTAGCGGGACAAAGACCCAGTACTTC. The encoded protein is CSVERTSGTKTQYF.

CDR3 protein: CASSYSRGDTYEQYF. The DNA for the CDR3 is TGTGCCAGCAGCTACTCGCGGGGGGATACCTACGAGCAGTACTTC. This rearrangement joins TRBV7-2 to TRBJ2-7; 8 bases are shared with TRBD2. This CDR3 is built from 15 residues. With 4 bases clipped from V and 2 bases from J, the junction kept 7 bases outside the gene matches. Germline-derived CDR1 and CDR2 are SGHTA and FQGNSA.

V and J are TRBV9 and TRBJ1-6; TRBD1 agrees at 8 bases. The ends lost 0 bases at V and 7 bases at J; junction bases unmatched: 3. This CDR3 has 15 residues. Germline lookup yields CDR1 SGDLS and CDR2 YYNGEE. This CDR3 reads CASSVGSGGNSPLHF. The CDR3 nucleotides are TGTGCCAGCAGCGTAGGATCAGGGGGCAATTCACCCCTCCACTTT.

V gene TRBV15 combines with J gene TRBJ1-1, with D perhaps matching TRBD1 (6 bases). The ends were cut back, 0 bases at V and 4 bases at J, with 24 bases in the middle. This CDR3 comprises 19 residues. The germline CDR1 and CDR2 sequences are LNHNV and YYDKDF (reference sequence). The CDR3 region has the DNA TGTGCCACCAGCAGAGATAAAGGGGGGGGACGAGGGCGCGGCACTGAAGCTTTCTTT. It translates to CATSRDKGGGRGRGTEAFF.

The J gene is TRBJ1-1, the V gene TRBV7-2; 8 nucleotides align to TRBD1. J lost 1 base, V lost 4 bases, and 2 bases had no gene match. Germline-derived CDR1 and CDR2 are SGHTA and FQGNSA. CDR3 size: 14 residues. CDR3 in amino acids: CASSSTGGNTEAFF. The CDR3 DNA sequence: TGTGCCAGCAGCTCAACAGGGGGGAACACTGAAGCTTTCTTT. Full variable domain (rest looked up from reference TRBV7-2 and TRBJ1-1): GAGVSQSPSNKVTEKGKDVELRCDPISGHTALYWYRQSLGQGLEFLIYFQGNSAPDKSGLPSDRFSAERTGGSVSTLTIQRTQQEDSAVYLCASSSTGGNTEAFFGQGTRLTVV.

V is TRBV5-4 and J is TRBJ2-7, with 8 bases fitting TRBD2. CDR1 is SGHNT and CDR2 is YYREEE in the germline V gene (reference sequence). This CDR3 has 15 residues. V gave up 2 bases and J gave up 6 bases; unmatched junction bases: 10. The CDR3 DNA reads TGTGCCAGCAGCTTTAGTTACGGGGGGGTGGGCGAGCAGTACTTC. Its protein is CASSFSYGGVGEQYF.

CDR3 loop: CASSLDQQRSYEQYF. In nucleotides, the CDR3 is TGTGCCAGCAGCTTAGATCAACAAAGATCCTACGAGCAGTACTTC. The chain joins TRBV11-2 to TRBJ2-7; D unclear. CDR1 and CDR2 (germline): SGHAT, FQNNGV. With 0 bases removed from V and 1 base from J, the gap between germline ends came to 10 bases. This CDR3 has 15 residues.